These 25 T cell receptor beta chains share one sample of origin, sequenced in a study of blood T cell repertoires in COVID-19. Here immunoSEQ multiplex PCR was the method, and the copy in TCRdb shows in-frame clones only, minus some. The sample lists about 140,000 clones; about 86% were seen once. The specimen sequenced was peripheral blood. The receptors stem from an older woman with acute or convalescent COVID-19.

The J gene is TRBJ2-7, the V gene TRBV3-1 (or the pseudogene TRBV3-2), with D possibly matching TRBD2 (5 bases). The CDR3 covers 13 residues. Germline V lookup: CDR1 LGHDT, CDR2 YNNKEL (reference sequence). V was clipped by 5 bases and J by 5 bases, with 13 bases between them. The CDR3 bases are TGTGCCAGCAGCGAAACTGCACTAGACGAGCAGTACTTC. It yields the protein CASSETALDEQYF.

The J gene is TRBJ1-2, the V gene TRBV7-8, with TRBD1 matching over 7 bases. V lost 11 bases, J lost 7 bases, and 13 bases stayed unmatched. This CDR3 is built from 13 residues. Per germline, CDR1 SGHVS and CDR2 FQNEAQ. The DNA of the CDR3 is TGTGCCTGCGCGGTTGGAGGGGGCTTTGGCTACACCTTC. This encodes CACAVGGGFGYTF.

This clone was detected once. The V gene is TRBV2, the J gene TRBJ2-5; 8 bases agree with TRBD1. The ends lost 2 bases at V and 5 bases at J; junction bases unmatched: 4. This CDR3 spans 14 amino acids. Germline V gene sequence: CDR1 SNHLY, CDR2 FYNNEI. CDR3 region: CASSERRGPETQYF. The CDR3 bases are TGTGCCAGCAGTGAACGCAGGGGGCCTGAGACCCAGTACTTC.

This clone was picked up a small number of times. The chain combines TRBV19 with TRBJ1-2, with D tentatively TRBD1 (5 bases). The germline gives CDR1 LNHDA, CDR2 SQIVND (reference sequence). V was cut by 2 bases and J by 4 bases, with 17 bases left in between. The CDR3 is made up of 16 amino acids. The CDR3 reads CASSIYGTQSFYGYTF. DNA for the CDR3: TGTGCCAGTAGTATATATGGGACTCAGAGCTTCTATGGCTACACCTTC.

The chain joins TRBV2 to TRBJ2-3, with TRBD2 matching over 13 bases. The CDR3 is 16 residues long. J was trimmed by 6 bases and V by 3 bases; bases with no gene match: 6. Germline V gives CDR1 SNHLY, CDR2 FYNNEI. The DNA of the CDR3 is TGTGCCAGCAGTGACAGACTAGCGGGAGGTGGTGATACGCAGTATTTT. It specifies CASSDRLAGGGDTQYF.

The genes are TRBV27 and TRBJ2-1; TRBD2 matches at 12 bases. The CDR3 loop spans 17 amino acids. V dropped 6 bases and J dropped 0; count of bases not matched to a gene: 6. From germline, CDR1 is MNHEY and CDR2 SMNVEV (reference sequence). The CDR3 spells CASRPTSGSFSYNEQFF. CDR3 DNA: TGTGCCAGCAGACCGACTAGCGGGAGTTTCTCCTACAATGAGCAGTTCTTC.

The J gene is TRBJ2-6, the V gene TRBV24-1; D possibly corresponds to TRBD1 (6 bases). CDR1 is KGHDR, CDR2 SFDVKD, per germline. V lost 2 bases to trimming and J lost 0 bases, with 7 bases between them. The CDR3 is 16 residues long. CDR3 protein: CATSDSGASGANVLTF. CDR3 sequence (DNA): TGTGCCACCAGTGATTCAGGGGCCTCTGGGGCCAACGTCCTGACTTTC.

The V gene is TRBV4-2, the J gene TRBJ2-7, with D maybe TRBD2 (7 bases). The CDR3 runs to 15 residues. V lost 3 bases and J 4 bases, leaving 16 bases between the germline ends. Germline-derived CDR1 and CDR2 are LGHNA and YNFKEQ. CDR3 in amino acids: CASSQEGGRRYEQYF. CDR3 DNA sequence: TGTGCCAGCAGCCAGGAGGGGGGGAGAAGGTACGAGCAGTACTTC.

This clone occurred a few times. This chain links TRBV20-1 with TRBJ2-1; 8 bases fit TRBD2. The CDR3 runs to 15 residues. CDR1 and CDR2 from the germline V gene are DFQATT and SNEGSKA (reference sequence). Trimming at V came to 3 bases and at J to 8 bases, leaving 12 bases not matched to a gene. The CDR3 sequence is CSASRGSGVLDEQFF. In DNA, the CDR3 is TGCAGTGCTAGTAGGGGTAGCGGGGTTTTAGATGAGCAGTTCTTC.

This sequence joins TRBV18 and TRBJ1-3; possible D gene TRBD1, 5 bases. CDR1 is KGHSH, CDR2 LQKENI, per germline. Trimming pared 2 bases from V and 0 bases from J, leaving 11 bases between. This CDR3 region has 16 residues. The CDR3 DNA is TGTGCCAGCTCACCAAACAGGCCAACCTCTGGAAACACCATATATTTT. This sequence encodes CASSPNRPTSGNTIYF.

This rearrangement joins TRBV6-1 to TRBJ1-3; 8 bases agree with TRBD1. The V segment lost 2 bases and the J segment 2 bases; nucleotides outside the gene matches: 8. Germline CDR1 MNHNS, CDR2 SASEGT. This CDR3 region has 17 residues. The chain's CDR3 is CASSEWQGAGPGNTIYF. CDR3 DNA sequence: TGTGCCAGCAGTGAATGGCAGGGGGCTGGCCCTGGAAACACCATATATTTT.

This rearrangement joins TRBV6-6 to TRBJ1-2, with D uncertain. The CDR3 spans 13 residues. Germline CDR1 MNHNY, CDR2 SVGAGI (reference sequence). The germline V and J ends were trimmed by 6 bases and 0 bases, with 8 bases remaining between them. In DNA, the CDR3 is TGTGCCAGCAGCCAGGATTCTAACTATGGCTACACCTTC. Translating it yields CASSQDSNYGYTF.

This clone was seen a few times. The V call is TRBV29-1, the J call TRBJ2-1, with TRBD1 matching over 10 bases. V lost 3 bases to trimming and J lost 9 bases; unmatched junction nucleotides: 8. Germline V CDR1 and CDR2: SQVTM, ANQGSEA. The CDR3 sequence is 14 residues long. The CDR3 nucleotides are TGCAGCGTTGAGACCGGGACAGGGGTACGTGAGCAGTTCTTC. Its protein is CSVETGTGVREQFF.

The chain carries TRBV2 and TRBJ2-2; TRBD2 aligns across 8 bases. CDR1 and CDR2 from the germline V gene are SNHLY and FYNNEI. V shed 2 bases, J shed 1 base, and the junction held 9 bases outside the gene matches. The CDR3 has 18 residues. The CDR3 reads CASSERSTSGGNTGELFF. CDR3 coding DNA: TGTGCCAGCAGTGAAAGGAGTACTAGCGGAGGGAACACCGGGGAGCTGTTTTTT. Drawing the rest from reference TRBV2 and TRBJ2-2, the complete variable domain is EPEVTQTPSHQVTQMGQEVILRCVPISNHLYFYWYRQILGQKVEFLVSFYNNEISEKSEIFDDQFSVERPDGSNFTLKIRSTKLEDSAMYFCASSERSTSGGNTGELFFGEGSRLTVL.

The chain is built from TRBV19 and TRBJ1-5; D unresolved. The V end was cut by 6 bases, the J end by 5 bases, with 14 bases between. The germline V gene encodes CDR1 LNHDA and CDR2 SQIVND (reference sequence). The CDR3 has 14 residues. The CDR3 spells CASRQAGLHQPQHF. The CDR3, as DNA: TGTGCCAGTAGGCAAGCAGGCCTCCATCAGCCCCAGCATTTT. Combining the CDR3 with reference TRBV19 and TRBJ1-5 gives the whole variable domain DGGITQSPKYLFRKEGQNVTLSCEQNLNHDAMYWYRQDPGQGLRLIYYSQIVNDFQKGDIAEGYSVSREKKESFPLTVTSAQKNPTAFYLCASRQAGLHQPQHFGDGTRLSIL.

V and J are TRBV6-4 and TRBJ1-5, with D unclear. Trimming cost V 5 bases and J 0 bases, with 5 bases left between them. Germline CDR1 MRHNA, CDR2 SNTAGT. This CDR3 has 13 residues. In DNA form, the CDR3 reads TGTGCCAGCAGTCTTAATAGCAATCAGCCCCAGCATTTT. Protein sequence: CASSLNSNQPQHF.

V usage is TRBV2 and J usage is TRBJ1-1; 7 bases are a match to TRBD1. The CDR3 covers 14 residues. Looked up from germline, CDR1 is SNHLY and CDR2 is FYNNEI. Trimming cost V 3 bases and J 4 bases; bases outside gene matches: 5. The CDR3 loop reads CASSEDRWSTEAFF. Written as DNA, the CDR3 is TGTGCCAGCAGTGAGGACAGGTGGTCCACTGAAGCTTTCTTT.

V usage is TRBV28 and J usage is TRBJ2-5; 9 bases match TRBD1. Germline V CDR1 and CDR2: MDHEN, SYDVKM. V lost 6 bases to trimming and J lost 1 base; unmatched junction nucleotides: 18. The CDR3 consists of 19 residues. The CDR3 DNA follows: TGTGCCAGCAGACCCTACTTCGGGACAGGGCAACGACGCCAAGAGACCCAGTACTTC. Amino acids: CASRPYFGTGQRRQETQYF.

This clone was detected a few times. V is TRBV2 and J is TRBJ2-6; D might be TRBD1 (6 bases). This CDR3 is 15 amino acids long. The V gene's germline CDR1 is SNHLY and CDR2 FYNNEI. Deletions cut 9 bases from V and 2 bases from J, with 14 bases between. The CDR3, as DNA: TGTGCCAGTAACAGGGAACGAGCTGGGGCCAACGTCCTGACTTTC. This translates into CASNRERAGANVLTF.

CDR3 sequence: CSVAGTSGITDTQYF. The CDR3 nucleotides read TGCAGCGTTGCTGGTACTAGCGGAATCACAGATACGCAGTATTTT. The chain employs TRBV29-1 and TRBJ2-3, with 8 bases matching TRBD2. V was clipped by 4 bases and J by 2 bases; unmatched bases: 8. Germline CDR1 and CDR2: SQVTM and ANQGSEA. The CDR3 spans 15 residues.

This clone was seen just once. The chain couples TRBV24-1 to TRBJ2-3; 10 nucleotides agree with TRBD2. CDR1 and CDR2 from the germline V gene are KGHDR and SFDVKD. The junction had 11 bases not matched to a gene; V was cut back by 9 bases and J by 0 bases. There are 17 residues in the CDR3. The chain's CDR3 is CATQSGRDSSSTDTQYF. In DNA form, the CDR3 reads TGTGCCACCCAGAGCGGGAGGGACTCCTCTAGCACAGATACGCAGTATTTT.

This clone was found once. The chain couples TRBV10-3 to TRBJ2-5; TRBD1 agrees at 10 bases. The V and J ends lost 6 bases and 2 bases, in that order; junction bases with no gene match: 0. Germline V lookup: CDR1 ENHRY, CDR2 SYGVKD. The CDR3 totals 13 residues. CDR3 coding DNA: TGTGCCATCAGGGGACAGGGGCAAGAGACCCAGTACTTC. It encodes CAIRGQGQETQYF.

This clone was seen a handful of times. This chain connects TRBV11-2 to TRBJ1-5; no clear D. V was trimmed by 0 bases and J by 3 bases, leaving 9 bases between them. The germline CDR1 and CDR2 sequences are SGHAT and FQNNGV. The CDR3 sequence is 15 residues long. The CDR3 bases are TGTGCCAGCAGCTTAGACGGGGAAAACAATCAGCCCCAGCATTTT. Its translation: CASSLDGENNQPQHF.

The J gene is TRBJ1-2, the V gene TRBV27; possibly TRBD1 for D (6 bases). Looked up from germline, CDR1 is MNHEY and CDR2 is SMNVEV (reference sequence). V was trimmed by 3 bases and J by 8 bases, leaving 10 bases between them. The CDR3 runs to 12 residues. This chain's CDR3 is CASSFPGGGYTF. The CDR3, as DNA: TGTGCCAGCAGTTTCCCTGGGGGCGGCTACACCTTC.

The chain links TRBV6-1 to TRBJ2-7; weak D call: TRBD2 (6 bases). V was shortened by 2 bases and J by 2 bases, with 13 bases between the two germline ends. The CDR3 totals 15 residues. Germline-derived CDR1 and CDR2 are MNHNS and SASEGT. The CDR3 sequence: CASSESGRHAYEQYF. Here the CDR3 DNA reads TGTGCCAGCAGTGAATCAGGGAGGCACGCCTACGAGCAGTACTTC.